One and the same sample provided the 28 T cell receptor beta chains below, sequenced in a study of blood T cell repertoires in COVID-19. Clones were sequenced by immunoSEQ multiplex PCR, and TCRdb holds only the in-frame ones, with some missing. The table includes about 180,000 clones, about 86% detected once. The sequencing input was peripheral blood. The receptors shown here come from a middle-aged man with active or convalescent COVID-19.

This chain joins TRBV4-1 and TRBJ2-7; D perhaps matches TRBD2 (6 bases). This CDR3 comprises 15 residues. The V and J ends lost 4 bases and 2 bases respectively, with 15 bases between them. Germline assignment: CDR1 MGHRA and CDR2 YSYEKL. CDR3 residues: CASSLAEDRPYEQYF. DNA of the CDR3: TGCGCCAGCAGCCTAGCGGAGGACCGCCCCTACGAGCAGTACTTC.

This sequence joins TRBV7-2 and TRBJ2-7, with 7 bases lining up with TRBD1. The CDR3 is 14 amino acids. From germline, CDR1 is SGHTA and CDR2 FQGNSA. V trimming: 6 bases; J trimming: 3 bases; junction bases outside the gene matches: 8. CDR3 protein: CASRLDGTVYEQYF. The CDR3 DNA follows: TGTGCCAGCAGGTTGGACGGGACAGTCTACGAGCAGTACTTC. Based on the CDR3 plus reference TRBV7-2 and TRBJ2-7, the full variable domain is GAGVSQSPSNKVTEKGKDVELRCDPISGHTALYWYRQSLGQGLEFLIYFQGNSAPDKSGLPSDRFSAERTGGSVSTLTIQRTQQEDSAVYLCASRLDGTVYEQYFGPGTRLTVT.

The V gene is TRBV9, the J gene TRBJ2-3; no clear D gene. Trimming took off 1 base at V and 4 bases at J, with 16 bases between the two ends. This CDR3 contains 16 residues. The germline gives CDR1 SGDLS, CDR2 YYNGEE. This CDR3 reads CASSVFGSLSADTQYF. CDR3 sequence (DNA): TGTGCCAGCAGCGTATTCGGCAGCTTGAGCGCAGATACGCAGTATTTT.

This chain links TRBV19 with TRBJ2-1, with 9 nucleotides matching TRBD2. This CDR3 contains 13 residues. After removal of 6 bases from V and 7 bases from J, the junction contained 4 bases not matched to a gene. Germline V lookup: CDR1 LNHDA, CDR2 SQIVND (reference sequence). CDR3 in amino acids: CASRRGGRNEQFF. DNA of the CDR3: TGTGCCAGTAGGCGGGGGGGCCGGAATGAGCAGTTCTTC.

The genes are TRBV7-2 and TRBJ2-3; TRBD2 aligns across 7 bases. CDR1 and CDR2 (germline): SGHTA, FQGNSA. The CDR3 loop spans 16 amino acids. V shed 2 bases, J shed 2 bases, and the junction held 7 bases outside the gene matches. DNA of the CDR3: TGTGCCAGCAGCTTACAAGGCGGGGGAGCCACAGATACGCAGTATTTT. Translation: CASSLQGGGATDTQYF. Full variable domain (outside the CDR3, taken from reference TRBV7-2 and TRBJ2-3): GAGVSQSPSNKVTEKGKDVELRCDPISGHTALYWYRQSLGQGLEFLIYFQGNSAPDKSGLPSDRFSAERTGGSVSTLTIQRTQQEDSAVYLCASSLQGGGATDTQYFGPGTRLTVL.

This chain joins TRBV24-1 and TRBJ1-1; D is uncertain. CDR3 length equals 12 residues. Germline V CDR1 and CDR2: KGHDR, SFDVKD. Trimming took off 9 bases at V and 7 bases at J, with 14 bases between the two ends. In DNA, the CDR3 is TGTGCCACCGCGACGGGGTCTGATGAAGCTTTCTTT. Its protein product is CATATGSDEAFF.

The chain recombines TRBV24-1 with TRBJ2-5, with a possible D match to TRBD1 (6 bases). Trimming shortened V by 3 bases and J by 1 base, and 11 bases separated the two germline ends. This CDR3 spans 15 amino acids. CDR1 KGHDR and CDR2 SFDVKD come from the germline V gene. CDR3 in amino acids: CATSDRLGGQETQYF. As DNA, the CDR3 is TGTGCCACCAGTGATCGGCTAGGGGGCCAAGAGACCCAGTACTTC.

The V and J genes are TRBV6-2 or TRBV6-3 and TRBJ1-1; D unresolved. The V end was cut by 0 bases, the J end by 5 bases, with 13 bases between. Germline-derived CDR1 and CDR2 are MNHEY and SVGEGT. This CDR3 spans 15 amino acids. CDR3 bases: TGTGCCAGCAGTTACTCCGCACCGGTGTCGACTGAAGCTTTCTTT. Protein: CASSYSAPVSTEAFF.

The genes are TRBV3-1 (or the pseudogene TRBV3-2) and TRBJ2-3; 10 positions agree with TRBD2. Germline V gene lookup returns CDR1 LGHDT and CDR2 YNNKEL (reference sequence). V was pared by 0 bases and J by 2 bases, with 2 bases of the junction left unmatched. The CDR3 is 16 amino acids. CDR3: CASSQDGLAATDTQYF. The CDR3 nucleotides read TGTGCCAGCAGCCAAGACGGACTAGCGGCCACAGATACGCAGTATTTT.

This chain connects TRBV29-1 to TRBJ1-5; 10 nucleotides match TRBD1. With 8 bases clipped from V and 2 bases from J, the junction kept 3 bases outside the gene matches. The CDR3 has 13 residues. Germline assignment: CDR1 SQVTM and CDR2 ANQGSEA. The CDR3 loop is CSTGTGGNQPQHF. CDR3 coding DNA: TGCAGCACAGGGACAGGGGGCAATCAGCCCCAGCATTTT.

The chain recombines TRBV6-5 with TRBJ2-3; 11 nucleotides match TRBD2. This CDR3 comprises 16 residues. Germline V gives CDR1 MNHEY, CDR2 SVGAGI. The ends lost 4 bases at V and 2 bases at J; junction bases unmatched: 5. CDR3 residues: CASSSPSGGPTDTQYF. CDR3 in DNA: TGTGCCAGCAGTTCGCCTAGCGGGGGGCCCACAGATACGCAGTATTTT.

A single count supports this clone. J is TRBJ1-2 and V is TRBV18; 11 bases match TRBD1. The CDR3 runs 16 residues. V dropped 2 bases and J dropped 2; count of bases not matched to a gene: 4. Germline lookup yields CDR1 KGHSH and CDR2 LQKENI. CDR3: CASSPSGTGGNYGYTF. The CDR3 bases are TGTGCCAGCTCACCATCCGGGACAGGGGGGAACTATGGCTACACCTTC.

The genes are TRBV19 and TRBJ1-3; perhaps TRBD1 as D (5 bases). This CDR3 region has 15 residues. V lost 6 bases and J lost 0, with 12 bases in between. Germline loops: CDR1 LNHDA, CDR2 SQIVND (reference sequence). The DNA for the CDR3 is TGTGCCAGTAGCGCCAGACAGATCTCTGGAAACACCATATATTTT. Translated: CASSARQISGNTIYF.

The chain links TRBV4-3 to TRBJ1-4; D gene unclear. The germline V gene encodes CDR1 LGHNA and CDR2 YSLEER. V lost 0 bases, J lost 8 bases, and 19 bases lay in between. CDR3 length: 17 residues. The CDR3 sequence is CASSQDNLAGSIEKLFF. The CDR3 DNA follows: TGCGCCAGCAGCCAAGATAATTTAGCGGGCTCCATAGAAAAACTGTTTTTT.

V gene TRBV18 combines with J gene TRBJ1-2; D not resolved. In germline, CDR1 is KGHSH, CDR2 LQKENI. The CDR3 length is 13 residues. V lost 2 bases, J lost 7 bases, and 11 bases lay in between. CDR3 in DNA: TGTGCCAGCTCACCAGGGCCTACATCTGGCTACACCTTC. It encodes CASSPGPTSGYTF.

This chain joins TRBV6-5 and TRBJ1-3, with no clear D. Trimming took 0 bases from V and 4 from J, leaving 7 bases between them. The CDR3 is made up of 14 amino acids. The V gene's germline CDR1 is MNHEY and CDR2 SVGAGI. CDR3 in amino acids: CASSYSSGGNTIYF. The CDR3 DNA reads as TGTGCCAGCAGTTACTCGTCGGGGGGAAACACCATATATTTT.

The genes are TRBV13 and TRBJ1-5, with D possibly TRBD1 on 5 matching bases. The CDR3 consists of 17 residues. Germline CDR1 reads PRHDT; CDR2 reads FYEKMQ (reference sequence). V was cut by 5 bases and J by 0 bases, with 17 bases left in between. The CDR3 sequence is CASSPQGNGDSNQPQHF. CDR3 bases: TGTGCCAGCAGCCCCCAGGGCAATGGGGATAGCAATCAGCCCCAGCATTTT.

This clone was seen a single time. The rearrangement links TRBV2 to TRBJ1-2; 8 bases agree with TRBD1. Germline CDR1 reads SNHLY; CDR2 reads FYNNEI. The V gene end was trimmed by 3 bases and the J gene end by 7 bases; junction bases not matched to a gene: 4. The CDR3 runs 13 residues. In DNA, the CDR3 is TGTGCCAGCAGTGATCAGGGGGCGGCTGGCTACACCTTC. Translation gives CASSDQGAAGYTF.

This chain connects TRBV2 to TRBJ1-1, with D maybe TRBD1 (6 bases). Germline lookup yields CDR1 SNHLY and CDR2 FYNNEI. CDR3 length: 13 residues. The ends were cut back, 8 bases at V and 0 bases at J, with 10 bases in the middle. The CDR3 spells CASGDIMNTEAFF. In nucleotides, the CDR3 is TGTGCCAGCGGGGACATTATGAACACTGAAGCTTTCTTT.

This CDR3 reads CASSLGRAYEQYF. The CDR3, as DNA: TGTGCCAGCAGTTTAGGGAGAGCCTACGAGCAGTACTTC. V and J are TRBV27 and TRBJ2-7; D is perhaps TRBD2 (5 bases). Per germline, CDR1 MNHEY and CDR2 SMNVEV (reference sequence). V lost 2 bases and J lost 2, with 7 bases in between. CDR3 size: 13 residues.

The CDR3 nucleotides read TGTGCCACCAGTGATAAGGGGGGGAGGCTCTATGAGCAGTTCTTC. It translates to CATSDKGGRLYEQFF. This rearrangement joins TRBV24-1 to TRBJ2-1; tentative D call: TRBD2 (7 bases). V was cut by 3 bases and J by 8 bases, with 16 bases left in between. Germline V gene sequence: CDR1 KGHDR, CDR2 SFDVKD. The CDR3 consists of 15 residues.

V is TRBV12-3 or TRBV12-4 and J is TRBJ1-1, with D perhaps TRBD1 (6 bases). This CDR3 region has 13 residues. V gave up 6 bases and J gave up 3 bases, with 11 bases separating them. The CDR3 DNA reads as TGTGCCAGCAGAAATACAGGGTACACTGAAGCTTTCTTT. Translating it yields CASRNTGYTEAFF.

V is TRBV6-5 and J is TRBJ2-7; 9 nucleotides match TRBD2. CDR1 MNHEY and CDR2 SVGAGI come from the germline V gene. The CDR3 runs 15 residues. V lost 2 bases and J lost 6; bases outside the gene matches: 8. The CDR3 bases are TGTGCCAGCAGTTACGTTCTAGCGGGATCCAGCGAGCAGTACTTC. Its translation: CASSYVLAGSSEQYF.

V and J are TRBV6-5 and TRBJ2-1, with 7 bases aligning to TRBD1. Unmatched junction bases numbered 4, after V lost 5 bases and J lost 6 bases. The CDR3 length is 13 residues. The germline V gene has CDR1 MNHEY and CDR2 SVGAGI. CDR3 amino acids: CASSPSGGNEQFF. The DNA for the CDR3 is TGTGCCAGCAGTCCATCAGGGGGCAATGAGCAGTTCTTC.

This chain connects TRBV19 to TRBJ1-5; D is uncertain. Germline CDR1 is LNHDA and CDR2 is SQIVND (reference sequence). Trimming took 10 bases from V and 1 from J, leaving 17 bases between them. The CDR3 has 15 amino acids. CDR3 nucleotides: TGTGCCACGCGAGGATTGGCCCCGAGCAATCAGCCCCAGCATTTT. The encoded protein is CATRGLAPSNQPQHF.

The J gene is TRBJ2-7, the V gene TRBV12-5; possibly TRBD1 for D (6 bases). Between the trimmed V and J ends, which lost 1 base and 8 bases, there was a span of 9 bases. Germline CDR1 LGHNT, CDR2 FRNRAP. This CDR3 comprises 12 residues. The CDR3 is CASGLDTGKQYF. Written as DNA, the CDR3 is TGTGCTAGTGGTTTGGACACAGGGAAGCAGTACTTC.

V gene TRBV12-3 or TRBV12-4 combines with J gene TRBJ1-1, with D perhaps matching TRBD1 (5 bases). The CDR3 is 13 amino acids. V gave up 7 bases and J gave up 1 base, with 10 bases separating them. The CDR3 DNA is TGTGCCAGCACCCAACAGGAGAACACTGAAGCTTTCTTT. Translation gives CASTQQENTEAFF.

The rearrangement links TRBV2 to TRBJ1-5; TRBD1 might be the D (5 bases). The CDR3 sequence is 13 residues long. The germline CDR1 and CDR2 sequences are SNHLY and FYNNEI. V dropped 1 base and J dropped 6 bases, with 7 bases sitting between them. This CDR3 is CASSEGGGQPQHF. In DNA form, the CDR3 reads TGTGCCAGCAGTGAAGGGGGCGGTCAGCCCCAGCATTTT.